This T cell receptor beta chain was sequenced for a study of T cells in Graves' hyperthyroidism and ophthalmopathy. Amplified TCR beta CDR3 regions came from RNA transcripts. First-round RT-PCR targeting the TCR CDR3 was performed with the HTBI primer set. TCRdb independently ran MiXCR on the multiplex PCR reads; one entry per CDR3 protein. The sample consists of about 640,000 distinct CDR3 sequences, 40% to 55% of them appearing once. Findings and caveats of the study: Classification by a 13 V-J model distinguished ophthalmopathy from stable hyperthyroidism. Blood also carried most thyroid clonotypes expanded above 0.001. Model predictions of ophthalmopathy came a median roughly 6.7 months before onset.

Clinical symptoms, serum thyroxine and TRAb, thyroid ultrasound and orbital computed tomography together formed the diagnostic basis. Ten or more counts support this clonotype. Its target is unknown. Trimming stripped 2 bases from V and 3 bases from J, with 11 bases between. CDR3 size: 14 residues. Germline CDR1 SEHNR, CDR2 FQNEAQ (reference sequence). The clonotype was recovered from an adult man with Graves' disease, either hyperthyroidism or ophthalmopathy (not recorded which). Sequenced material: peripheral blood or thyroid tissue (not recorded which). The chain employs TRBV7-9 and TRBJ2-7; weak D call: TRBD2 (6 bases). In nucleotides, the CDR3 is TGTGCCAGCAGCTTAACGACTAGGAACTACGAGCAGTACTTC. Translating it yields CASSLTTRNYEQYF.